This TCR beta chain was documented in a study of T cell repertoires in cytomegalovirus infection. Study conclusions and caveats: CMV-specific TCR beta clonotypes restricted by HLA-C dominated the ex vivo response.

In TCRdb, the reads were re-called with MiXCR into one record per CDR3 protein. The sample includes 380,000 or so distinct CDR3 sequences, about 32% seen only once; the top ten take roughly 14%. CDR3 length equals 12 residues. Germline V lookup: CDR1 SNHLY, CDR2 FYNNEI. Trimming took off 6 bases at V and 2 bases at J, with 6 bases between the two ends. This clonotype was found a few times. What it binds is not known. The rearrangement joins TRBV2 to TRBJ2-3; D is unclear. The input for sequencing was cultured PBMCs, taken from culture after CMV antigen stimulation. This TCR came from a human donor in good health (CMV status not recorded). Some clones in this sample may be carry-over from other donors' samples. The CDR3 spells CASRTNTDTQYF. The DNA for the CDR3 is TGTGCCAGCAGAACCAACACAGATACGCAGTATTTT.